This T cell receptor (beta chain) comes out of a study of cytomegalovirus exposure and HLA in healthy donors (TCRdb year 2017). Study-level background: According to an earlier analysis of around 600 of the donors, about 179 million T cells yielded over 90 million unique TCR beta sequences and approximately 300 Gb of sequence data. About 280 gigabases of sequencing data and tens of millions of unique TCR sequences were included in an early release covering roughly 600 HLA-typed donors. The genetic ancestry cluster associated with self-reported Caucasian donors included roughly four fifths of the 398 genotyped donors. The study aimed to test whether cataloging public T cell receptors could reveal signatures of past pathogen exposure. The study used immunosequencing to profile the T cell repertoires of more than 650 subjects and linked those repertoires to cytomegalovirus serostatus. In addition to the first cohort of around 670 subjects, a separate validation cohort of about 120 different subjects was used. To predict cytomegalovirus infection status, the study combined high-throughput TCR immunosequencing, statistical association of individual TCRs with disease status, and machine learning. A later analysis re-examined previously published TCR beta repertoires from just over 650 donors and added high-resolution HLA genotyping to investigate patterns of TCR occurrence. The later analysis used no new phenotypic data to find candidate immune exposures, relying instead on TCR beta sequences and their occurrence across donors. To decide whether each TCR beta V gene segment behaved as functional or pseudogenic, an earlier analysis of some 540 of the donors relied on high-throughput TCR beta sequencing. Donor age, sex, ethnicity and CMV serostatus were collected together with the repertoire data. Genome-wide SNP genotypes for about 60% of the 666 donors were used in a later genetic analysis, which treated that subset as a discovery cohort. All discovery cohort repertoires had been generated on a single sequencing platform. Both class I and class II loci were covered by HLA typing, at four-digit resolution. Typing coverage varied by locus: roughly 620-640 donors for A, B, C, DRB1 and DQB1; under 550 for DQA1; around 570 for DPA1; approximately 490 for DPB1. About five DR-DQ haplotypes were treated as single units for association and clustering because of strong linkage in the cohort. On average, approximately 250,000 unique TCR beta nucleotide sequences were sequenced per donor among a few hundred genotyped donors of the cohort, with about 19% of those sequences being non-productive.

Receptor amplification or capture employed the immunoSEQ multiplex PCR assay. A mixture of 60 forward primers for TCR Vbeta segments and 13 reverse primers for TCR Jbeta segments was used in the multiplex PCR. A multiplex PCR assay on genomic DNA amplified the CDR3 region of rearranged TCR beta genes. The amplified TCR beta libraries were sequenced on the Illumina HiSeq System as 87-base-pair reads. As for the original processing: Across the roughly 700 repertoires, a later analysis counted about 81 million unique TCR beta chains, approximately 12 million of which were shared by at least two donors. A nearest-neighbor algorithm error-corrected the raw reads and collapsed the reads into unique sequences, merging closely related sequences to remove PCR and sequencing errors. Alignment of CDR3 sequences to IMGT reference sequences was used to assign V, D and J gene segments. Each retained sequence needed at least a six-nucleotide match to both a V gene segment and a J gene segment. A rearrangement counted as productive if the CDR3 had no stop codons and remained in frame with V and J, and every other rearrangement counted as non-productive. Following IMGT convention, CDR3 was defined as the stretch from the second conserved V-encoded cysteine up to the conserved J-encoded phenylalanine. In an earlier analysis of more than 550 of the donors, sequences lacking an unambiguous match to a single V gene segment were excluded. In an earlier analysis of approximately 610 of the donors, V segments were called functional above 56.7% productive rearrangements and were called segregating when the between-donor standard deviation exceeded 5%. A statistical classification framework was built for diagnosing cytomegalovirus status from the catalog of TCR beta chain sequences. V and J gene assignment, in a later analysis, came from comparing TCR nucleotide sequences with IMGT/GENE-DB human TR gene sequences. The TCRdist pipeline was used in a later analysis to assign CDR3 sequences and most-parsimonious VDJ recombination scenarios. In a later analysis, every TCR beta chain was defined by the combination of its CDR3 amino acid sequence and its V-gene family, and reads without a unique V-gene family were dropped. In a later analysis, 450 to 600 highly shared, low-generation-probability nucleotide sequences were removed to address suspected cross-contamination and a sequencing artifact. A later analysis calculated a clonal expansion index for each public chain from normalized within-repertoire ranks of inferred template counts. In a later analysis, generation probabilities were computed with a VDJ recombination model fitted to out-of-frame rearrangements, and the resulting probabilities were checked against IGoR. A later analysis scored TCR-TCR, TCR-HLA and TCR-CMV co-occurrence with hypergeometric tests, applying a repertoire-size bias correction to TCR pairs. A later analysis estimated false discovery rates by permuting HLA or CMV assignments 20 times. In a later analysis, co-occurring TCRs were grouped using DBSCAN, and TCRdist sequence similarity was added for clustering within HLA-allele-positive subsets. For co-occurrence clustering, repertoires with fewer than 30,000 or more than 120,000 public chains were excluded, along with four or five repertoires with anomalous nucleotide sharing. TCRdb retrieved this table from immuneACCESS and kept in-frame rearrangements only. Not all clones are present; in checked studies, unresolved V genes account for under half, and no reason is known for the remainder. V, J and clone size are those of that table, while D and trimming were read from the DNA. For this sample there are approximately 93,000 clones; more than 75% appear just once. Approximately 3.8% of the sample rests with the top ten.

A word on this clone: The antigen this receptor binds is unknown. Base qualities are not provided; no much larger clone lies one nucleotide away.

Here is what the overall study found, with its caveats: This cohort had only TCR beta chains sequenced, and the lack of alpha or paired-chain data limited which features could be detected. A cluster of highly shared sequence variants was judged likely to be a technical artifact of the sequencing pipeline. In the study, some 180 TCR beta chains were listed as associated with cytomegalovirus. In an earlier analysis of around 600 of the donors, most TCR beta V segments appeared in productive rearrangements about 90% or about 30% of the time, broadly matching IMGT annotations. Assigning TCR associations to individual alleles was difficult when HLA alleles, especially DR and DQ, strongly co-occurred. Some IMGT-functional V segments, including TRBV6-2 and TRBV6-3, could not be told apart with the 87-base-pair reads, so those segments were excluded. At a false discovery rate of 0.05, a later analysis linked approximately 18,000 TCR beta sequences to specific HLA alleles. A further reported finding was that TCR beta sequences accurately predicted the HLA-A and HLA-B alleles for most subjects in the first cohort. Compared with equally common non-associated chains, HLA-associated TCR beta chains in a later analysis were more clonally expanded and had lower generation probabilities. In a later genetic analysis, fewer N-insertions in productive TCRs were reported among donors in an Asian-associated ancestry cluster than the approximately 670-donor mean. Cytomegalovirus status was reported to be diagnosed by the classifier with high specificity and sensitivity in both the original and validation cohorts. According to a later analysis, parvovirus B19, influenza, CMV and Epstein-Barr virus appeared linked to several top co-occurrence clusters. A later analysis found that TCR association rates varied across HLA loci, with DRB1 alleles showing the most associated TCRs and HLA-C alleles the fewest. A few of the identified cytomegalovirus-associated TCR beta chains were confirmed in vitro to be specific for cytomegalovirus antigens. CMV serostatus was the only immune exposure information available for the cohort. Sequencing depth was assumed to be roughly uniform across donors in the presence/absence analyses, though that assumption may not hold. Most TCR sequences were observed very rarely across donors, whereas some public TCRs were present in many individuals. HLA typing was unavailable for some donors at each locus, so association tests used only the typed subset. Because counts were too low, 15 or so rarely observed V segments, including chromosome 9 orphons, were excluded from the earlier analysis of some 590 of the donors. It was suggested by the authors that the approach could potentially be generalized to other disease states and immunological phenotypes. Correlated functional status among segregating V segments might be attributable to linkage disequilibrium, but an unknown experimental factor could not be ruled out. An association between a missense DCLRE1C variant and V-gene and J-gene trimming of TCR beta chains was found in a later genetic analysis and replicated in an independent cohort. In a later analysis, most CMV-associated TCR beta chains were found to appear HLA-restricted, with HLA associations seemingly driven largely by CMV exposure.

The cohort was made up of approximately 700 healthy bone marrow donors. At the time of sampling, every cohort member was nominally healthy, though immune exposures that went unrecorded were likely present. The donor was CMV seronegative and was included in the group of several hundred seronegative cohort members. Every donor gave a peripheral blood sample, and the peripheral blood mononuclear cells from that sample were used for TCR beta sequencing. Genomic DNA extraction from the blood cell samples was performed with the Qiagen DNeasy Blood Extraction Kit. V is pared back by 4 bases and J by 1 base, with 15 bases lying between the germline termini. The CDR3 runs 15 residues from the cysteine to the phenylalanine. Only the CDR3 DNA stays, 45 bases, in frame from base 1. From the germline V gene, CDR1 is SGHRS and CDR2 is YFSETQ.

The V gene is TRBV5-1 and the J gene is TRBJ2-7; a tentative D match to TRBD1 spans 6 bases. This sequence originates from a woman aged 40 to 50 in good health and CMV-seronegative. Sequencing used PBMCs. The CDR3 sequence is CASSDGTQVSYEQYF. The DNA is as follows: TGCGCCAGCAGCGACGGGACACAGGTTTCCTACGAGCAGTACTTC.